The present T cell receptor (beta chain) was sequenced within a study of regulatory T cells in long-lasting Graves disease. Points from the study as a whole: Peripheral blood was the sole material, not thyroid tissue.

This clonotype was observed at least ten times. What it binds is not known. Time point indicated: newly diagnosed GD, antithyroid drugs for less than 3 months. The TCR library was prepared using RNA isolated from PBMCs. Libraries of TCR beta came from iRepertoire HTBI primers plus Arm-PCR of CDR3 regions. TCRdb re-derived calls from the multiplex PCR reads in MiXCR, one entry per CDR3 protein. The table includes under 300,000 distinct CDR3 sequences, roughly a fifth detected once. Trimming stripped 3 bases from V and 10 bases from J, with 11 bases between. Germline V gene data show CDR1 as SGDLS and CDR2 as YYNGEE. The CDR3 is 13 amino acids.

Sequencing used peripheral blood mononuclear cells (PBMCs), obtained at new diagnosis, from a patient treated with antithyroid drugs. The TCR comes from a female donor with Graves disease. The chain joins TRBV9 to TRBJ1-6; D is uncertain. The CDR3 loop is CASSGTSGSPLHF. The CDR3 coding sequence is TGTGCCAGCAGCGGGACGTCGGGATCACCCCTCCACTTT.